A single sample gave rise to the 23 T cell receptor beta chains below, sequenced in a study of T cells after posttransplantation cyclophosphamide. Sequenced by immunoSEQ multiplex PCR; TCRdb stores in-frame clones only, minus some. The table records about 22,000 clones, 70% to 90% of them present only once. Controls had myeloablative marrow grafts with methotrexate and calcineurin inhibitor, sampled at 1 year. The sample consisted of PBMCs, taken after an allogeneic stem cell transplant with a calcineurin inhibitor and methotrexate. All receptors come from a female patient in her fifties who received an allogeneic stem cell transplant from an unrelated donor, was CMV-positive, and had chronic GVHD only. Some T cells may have originated in the graft donor.

V gene TRBV19 combines with J gene TRBJ2-7; 9 bases line up with TRBD2. Trimming cost V 6 bases and J 3 bases; bases outside gene matches: 9. This CDR3 contains 15 residues. Germline CDR1 and CDR2: LNHDA and SQIVND (reference sequence). The CDR3 region has the DNA TGTGCCAGTAGCCCTCAGGGACTAGCAGACTACGAGCAGTACTTC. Its protein product is CASSPQGLADYEQYF.

This clone was found a few times. The chain has TRBV7-2 and TRBJ1-1; D gene unclear. This CDR3 has 13 amino acids. Germline V gene sequence: CDR1 SGHTA, CDR2 FQGNSA. Trimming cost V 3 bases and J 11 bases, with 16 bases left between them. DNA for the CDR3: TGTGCCAGCAGCTTGAGGGCAGGAGGAGAGGCTTTCTTT. Translated, it gives CASSLRAGGEAFF.

J is TRBJ1-3 and V is TRBV7-9; D uncertain. This CDR3 is built from 13 residues. V was trimmed by 5 bases and J by 4 bases, leaving 9 bases between them. Germline CDR1 and CDR2: SEHNR and FQNEAQ (reference sequence). CDR3 sequence reads: CASSPAVGNTIYF. The CDR3 DNA reads as TGTGCCAGCAGCCCCGCGGTCGGAAACACCATATATTTT.

As regards this clone: The junction departs from the called germline gene at one end, perhaps through a read error. V usage is TRBV28 and J usage is TRBJ1-1; 7 nucleotides match TRBD1. The CDR3 has 13 residues. The germline gives CDR1 MDHEN, CDR2 SYDVKM. The CDR3 region is CASSLTGYTEAFF. CDR3 nucleotide sequence: TGTGCCAGCAGCCTGACAGGGTACACCGAAGCTTTCTTT.

The DNA of the CDR3 is TGTGCCAGCAGCGAAGGGACAGGGACGCAGTATTTT. Translated: CASSEGTGTQYF. The J gene is TRBJ2-3, the V gene TRBV5-6; 9 positions match TRBD1. CDR1 is SGHDT, CDR2 YYEEEE, per germline. The CDR3 has 12 residues. V shed 4 bases, J shed 9 bases, and the junction held 3 bases outside the gene matches.

The rearrangement links TRBV5-4 to TRBJ2-3; D unresolved. CDR3 length: 13 amino acids. Trimming pared 4 bases from V and 5 bases from J, leaving 11 bases between. Germline-derived CDR1 and CDR2 are SGHNT and YYREEE (reference sequence). DNA of the CDR3: TGTGCCAGCAGCACAGTACGAGAAGATACGCAGTATTTT. Translating gives CASSTVREDTQYF.

The chain employs TRBV5-4 and TRBJ1-1, with TRBD1 as a possible D gene (6 bases). The CDR3 covers 16 residues. CDR1 and CDR2 (germline): SGHNT, YYREEE (reference sequence). Trimming removed 3 bases from V and 1 base from J, with 16 bases in between. The CDR3 nucleotides are TGTGCCAGCAGCTACTCGAGAGGGGGAGAGAACACTGAAGCTTTCTTT. Translated: CASSYSRGGENTEAFF.

In regard to this clone: The junction departs from the called germline gene at one end, perhaps through a read error. The rearrangement joins TRBV7-7 to TRBJ2-2; tentative D call: TRBD2 (6 bases). The CDR3 contains 13 residues. CDR1 SSHAT and CDR2 FNYEAQ come from the germline V gene (reference sequence). Written as DNA, the CDR3 is TGTGCTAGCAGCTGGGACTCGACCGGGGAGCTGTTTTTT. This gives the protein CASSWDSTGELFF.

The gene calls are TRBV5-1 and TRBJ2-3, with 11 positions matching TRBD2. The CDR3 has 16 amino acids. Germline V gives CDR1 SGHRS, CDR2 YFSETQ. Trimming took 0 bases from V and 5 from J; bases not matched to a gene: 5. The chain's CDR3 is CASSLGLAGGVDTQYF. The CDR3 nucleotides are TGCGCCAGCAGCTTGGGGCTAGCGGGAGGAGTAGATACGCAGTATTTT.

The rearrangement joins TRBV10-3 to TRBJ1-3, with 8 positions matching TRBD1. From germline, CDR1 is ENHRY and CDR2 SYGVKD. Unmatched junction bases numbered 7, after V lost 1 base and J lost 2 bases. The CDR3 covers 17 residues. DNA for the CDR3: TGTGCCATCAGTGAGTTGGGGACAGGCGGTCCTGGAAACACCATATATTTT. As protein: CAISELGTGGPGNTIYF.

The rearrangement links TRBV7-2 to TRBJ2-7; TRBD2 agrees at 8 bases. The CDR3 has 14 amino acids. Trimming removed 5 bases from V and 2 bases from J; junction bases left unmatched: 5. Germline V gene sequence: CDR1 SGHTA, CDR2 FQGNSA. The CDR3 sequence is CASSPSGQTYEQYF. The DNA for the CDR3 is TGTGCCAGCAGCCCTAGCGGGCAAACCTACGAGCAGTACTTC.

The J gene is TRBJ2-2, the V gene TRBV5-4; 11 nucleotides line up with TRBD2. CDR1 and CDR2 from the germline V gene are SGHNT and YYREEE (reference sequence). V gave up 4 bases and J gave up 1 base; unmatched junction bases: 6. This CDR3 has 17 residues. The CDR3 loop is CASSPLAGGWNTGELFF. As DNA, the CDR3 is TGTGCCAGCAGCCCCCTAGCGGGAGGCTGGAACACCGGGGAGCTGTTTTTT.

The chain joins TRBV19 to TRBJ1-1, with TRBD1 as a possible D gene (5 bases). The CDR3 has 14 residues. The V gene lost 2 bases and the J gene lost 5 bases, with 12 bases spanning the gap. Germline V CDR1 and CDR2: LNHDA, SQIVND (reference sequence). The CDR3 nucleotides read TGTGCCAGTAGTATAACGGGGGGGGATACTGAAGCTTTCTTT. The encoded protein is CASSITGGDTEAFF.

The V and J genes are TRBV30 and TRBJ2-1, with 7 bases identical to TRBD1. CDR3 length: 14 residues. Trimming removed 8 bases from V and 1 base from J; junction bases left unmatched: 8. Germline V gene lookup returns CDR1 GTSNPN and CDR2 SVGIG (reference sequence). DNA of the CDR3: TGTGCCGGGAACAGGGGTCGGTCCTACAATGAGCAGTTCTTC. This codes for CAGNRGRSYNEQFF.

This clone was detected only once. The V call is TRBV7-3, the J call TRBJ1-3; tentative D call: TRBD1 (6 bases). This CDR3 is 15 amino acids long. Germline loops: CDR1 SGHTA, CDR2 FQGTGA. V was pared by 0 bases and J by 2 bases, with 8 bases between. The CDR3 loop reads CASSLTGTTGNTIYF. CDR3 nucleotides: TGTGCCAGCAGCTTAACCGGGACAACTGGAAACACCATATATTTT.

The chain combines TRBV7-8 with TRBJ1-4, with D maybe TRBD1 (5 bases). Between the trimmed V and J ends, which lost 3 bases and 0 bases, there was a span of 26 bases. This CDR3 is built from 21 residues. Germline values: CDR1 SGHVS, CDR2 FQNEAQ. CDR3 coding DNA: TGTGCCAGCAGCTTCGGGGGTGCGGGGTTCTCCCAATTTGCAACTAATGAAAAACTGTTTTTT. Encoded protein: CASSFGGAGFSQFATNEKLFF.

The J gene is TRBJ2-7, the V gene TRBV6-6; D is unresolved. The germline V and J ends were trimmed by 2 bases and 7 bases, with 12 bases remaining between them. CDR1 is MNHNY, CDR2 SVGAGI, per germline (reference sequence). This CDR3 is 13 amino acids long. The CDR3 is CASSYGDPLEQYF. CDR3 nucleotides: TGTGCCAGCAGTTACGGAGATCCTCTTGAGCAGTACTTC.

V usage is TRBV5-4 and J usage is TRBJ2-1; D unclear. The CDR3 totals 13 residues. CDR1 is SGHNT and CDR2 is YYREEE in the germline V gene (reference sequence). V lost 1 base to trimming and J lost 7 bases, with 9 bases between them. The CDR3 DNA is TGTGCCAGCAGCTTGTCGGGTAGGAATGAGCAGTTCTTC. As protein: CASSLSGRNEQFF.

The J gene is TRBJ2-2, the V gene TRBV4-3; D possibly corresponds to TRBD2 (5 bases). There are 14 residues in the CDR3. Between the trimmed V and J ends, which lost 4 bases and 7 bases, there was a span of 13 bases. The germline V gene has CDR1 LGHNA and CDR2 YSLEER. The CDR3 is CASSLLAFGGELFF. DNA for the CDR3: TGCGCCAGCAGCCTTCTAGCTTTTGGCGGGGAGCTGTTTTTT.

This clone was found a few times. This chain joins TRBV27 and TRBJ2-1; 15 nucleotides line up with TRBD2. CDR1 and CDR2 from the germline V gene are MNHEY and SMNVEV (reference sequence). CDR3 size: 19 residues. Unmatched junction bases numbered 7, after V lost 4 bases and J lost 0 bases. Written as DNA, the CDR3 is TGTGCCAGCAGTTCGGGACTAGCGGGAGGACCCATCTCCTACAATGAGCAGTTCTTC. Amino acids: CASSSGLAGGPISYNEQFF.

The V and J genes are TRBV28 and TRBJ2-7; D is unresolved. Per germline, CDR1 MDHEN and CDR2 SYDVKM. This CDR3 is 11 amino acids long. V shed 5 bases and J shed 5 bases, with 7 bases lying between them. DNA for the CDR3: TGTGCCAGCAGTCTCGTCCACGAGCAGTACTTC. Its translation is CASSLVHEQYF.

CDR3 sequence reads: CASSLTVTSWATQYF. In DNA form, the CDR3 reads TGTGCCAGCAGTTTAACAGTAACTTCGTGGGCGACCCAGTACTTC. V is TRBV28 and J is TRBJ2-5; no firm D call. Looked up from germline, CDR1 is MDHEN and CDR2 is SYDVKM. The CDR3 has 15 amino acids. Trimming took 2 bases from V and 7 from J, leaving 17 bases between them.

This clone was found a few times. J is TRBJ1-5 and V is TRBV10-2, with D possibly TRBD1 on 6 matching bases. V was cut by 7 bases and J by 6 bases, with 19 bases left in between. This CDR3 comprises 15 residues. Per the germline V gene, CDR1 is WSHSY and CDR2 is SAAADI. The CDR3 spells CASKSIPGEGQPQHF. In nucleotides, the CDR3 is TGCGCCAGCAAGAGCATACCAGGGGAAGGTCAGCCCCAGCATTTT.